A single sample gave rise to the 17 T cell receptor beta chains below, sequenced in a study of PD-L1 blockade in urothelial cancer. The protocol was immunoSEQ multiplex PCR, while the TCRdb copy is restricted to in-frame clones and leaves out a portion. This sample has 15,000 or so clones, with 88% found just once. This specimen consisted of PBMCs, obtained around atezolizumab (anti-PD-L1) treatment. These receptors were taken from a man between 65 and 85 years old with urothelial cancer.

The rearrangement links TRBV5-1 to TRBJ2-1; D might be TRBD1 (6 bases). Germline V gene lookup returns CDR1 SGHRS and CDR2 YFSETQ. Trimming shortened V by 0 bases and J by 0 bases, and 16 bases separated the two germline ends. The CDR3 consists of 18 residues. Here the CDR3 reads CASSLEAQGMSSYNEQFF. The CDR3 nucleotides read TGCGCCAGCAGCTTGGAGGCCCAGGGGATGAGCTCCTACAATGAGCAGTTCTTC. Full variable domain (remainder filled in from reference TRBV5-1 and TRBJ2-1): KAGVTQTPRYLIKTRGQQVTLSCSPISGHRSVSWYQQTPGQGLQFLFEYFSETQRNKGNFPGRFSGRQFSNSRSEMNVSTLELGDSALYLCASSLEAQGMSSYNEQFFGPGTRLTVL.

The chain employs TRBV7-2 and TRBJ1-5; the match to TRBD1 covers 7 bases. The CDR3 contains 13 residues. In germline, CDR1 is SGHTA, CDR2 FQGNSA. The V gene end was trimmed by 6 bases and the J gene end by 8 bases; junction bases not matched to a gene: 7. For the CDR3, the DNA is TGTGCCAGCAGAAAACAGGGGATGGAGCCCCAGCATTTT. Its translation is CASRKQGMEPQHF. The full variable domain, rest sourced from reference TRBV7-2 and TRBJ1-5, is GAGVSQSPSNKVTEKGKDVELRCDPISGHTALYWYRQSLGQGLEFLIYFQGNSAPDKSGLPSDRFSAERTGGSVSTLTIQRTQQEDSAVYLCASRKQGMEPQHFGDGTRLSIL.

This sequence joins TRBV27 and TRBJ1-2; D perhaps matches TRBD1 (5 bases). CDR1 and CDR2 (germline): MNHEY, SMNVEV (reference sequence). V shed 6 bases and J shed 6 bases, with 14 bases lying between them. This CDR3 is 13 amino acids long. The CDR3 spells CASSLDGGNGYTF. The CDR3 coding sequence is TGTGCCAGCAGCCTGGACGGGGGGAATGGCTACACCTTC.

The chain recombines TRBV9 with TRBJ2-3; perhaps TRBD1 as D (6 bases). Germline V CDR1 and CDR2: SGDLS, YYNGEE. Between the trimmed V and J ends, which lost 0 bases and 0 bases, there was a span of 11 bases. The CDR3 covers 16 residues. CDR3 loop: CASSVGPRGSTDTQYF. In DNA form, the CDR3 reads TGTGCCAGCAGCGTAGGTCCCAGGGGAAGCACAGATACGCAGTATTTT.

The rearrangement uses TRBV2 and TRBJ2-7; weak D call: TRBD2 (7 bases). In germline, CDR1 is SNHLY, CDR2 FYNNEI. V was clipped by 4 bases and J by 2 bases, with 15 bases between them. This CDR3 contains 15 residues. The CDR3 sequence is CASSVDRGGAYEQYF. In nucleotides, the CDR3 is TGTGCCAGCAGTGTCGATAGGGGGGGGGCCTACGAGCAGTACTTC.

This rearrangement joins TRBV7-4 to TRBJ1-3; tentative D call: TRBD1 (5 bases). Germline V gene lookup returns CDR1 SGHVT and CDR2 SQSDAQ. The ends were cut back, 2 bases at V and 7 bases at J, with 15 bases in the middle. The CDR3 extends over 15 amino acids. As DNA, the CDR3 is TGTGCCAGCAGCTTAAAGGGGCCCGGGCGCAACACCATATATTTT. As protein: CASSLKGPGRNTIYF.

The V call is TRBV9, the J call TRBJ2-2, with TRBD2 as a possible D gene (6 bases). This CDR3 region has 15 residues. V lost 0 bases to trimming and J lost 7 bases, with 13 bases between them. The germline V gene encodes CDR1 SGDLS and CDR2 YYNGEE. The CDR3, as DNA: TGTGCCAGCAGCGTAGCTGGCGGGGCGGGCGGGGAGCTGTTTTTT. Translation: CASSVAGGAGGELFF.

In this sample, this clone is large. V gene TRBV28 combines with J gene TRBJ2-3, with D possibly TRBD2 on 5 matching bases. V lost 2 bases and J 4 bases, leaving 13 bases between the germline ends. Germline V gene sequence: CDR1 MDHEN, CDR2 SYDVKM. The CDR3 has 15 residues. The CDR3 nucleotides read TGTGCCAGCAGTTTAAACCCCGGGGTCGCAGATACGCAGTATTTT. Encoded protein: CASSLNPGVADTQYF.

By share, this clone counts as medium-sized. The chain joins TRBV4-1 to TRBJ1-4; TRBD1 might be the D (5 bases). The CDR3 covers 16 residues. V was pared by 4 bases and J by 3 bases, with 15 bases between. CDR1 is MGHRA, CDR2 YSYEKL, per germline. CDR3 DNA sequence: TGCGCCAGCAGCCCTGAGGGAGGGGTGGCTAATGAAAAACTGTTTTTT. This gives the protein CASSPEGGVANEKLFF.

The rearrangement joins TRBV5-1 to TRBJ2-1; TRBD2 aligns across 10 bases. CDR3 size: 14 residues. CDR1 is SGHRS, CDR2 YFSETQ, per germline. Unmatched junction bases numbered 7, after V lost 4 bases and J lost 9 bases. The CDR3 DNA sequence: TGCGCCAGCAGCCTTACTAGCGGGGTTTTTGAGCAGTTCTTC. Translated, it gives CASSLTSGVFEQFF.

This chain uses TRBV29-1 with TRBJ2-2; 7 bases match TRBD1. The CDR3 has 11 residues. Losses at the gene ends were 6 bases for V and 6 bases for J; bases not matched to a gene: 1. Germline V CDR1 and CDR2: SQVTM, ANQGSEA. CDR3 sequence (DNA): TGCAGCGTGGGGACAGCCGGGGAGCTGTTTTTT. Residues: CSVGTAGELFF.

The genes are TRBV4-2 and TRBJ2-7; 8 bases map to TRBD1. Germline values: CDR1 LGHNA, CDR2 YNFKEQ. V gave up 4 bases and J gave up 2 bases; unmatched junction bases: 7. This CDR3 comprises 15 residues. The CDR3 DNA sequence: TGTGCCAGCAGCCGACCGGACAGGGCTCCCTACGAGCAGTACTTC. It is translated as CASSRPDRAPYEQYF.

The chain carries TRBV6-5 and TRBJ1-2, with D possibly TRBD1 on 5 matching bases. This CDR3 has 16 amino acids. Looked up from germline, CDR1 is MNHEY and CDR2 is SVGAGI. V was cut by 0 bases and J by 3 bases, with 14 bases left in between. CDR3 DNA sequence: TGTGCCAGCAGTTACTCGTACGGAGGGGTGGACTATGGCTACACCTTC. Its protein is CASSYSYGGVDYGYTF.

The rearrangement uses TRBV11-3 and TRBJ2-3, with 11 bases aligning to TRBD1. Per germline, CDR1 SGHNT and CDR2 YENEEA. The CDR3 is 17 amino acids. With V trimmed by 5 bases and J by 2 bases, 9 bases remained unmatched. CDR3: CASSEGTGGATTDTQYF. The CDR3 DNA sequence: TGTGCCAGCAGCGAGGGGACAGGGGGTGCTACCACAGATACGCAGTATTTT.

This chain uses TRBV27 with TRBJ2-7; 8 bases map to TRBD2. Germline CDR1 is MNHEY and CDR2 is SMNVEV (reference sequence). V lost 2 bases to trimming and J lost 7 bases; unmatched junction nucleotides: 10. The CDR3 loop spans 15 amino acids. CDR3 nucleotides: TGTGCCAGCAGTTTAGGCGGGGGGAGCGTCTTAGAGCAGTACTTC. Protein sequence: CASSLGGGSVLEQYF.

Turning to this clone: The junction does not match germline at one end; this may be a read error. The chain uses TRBV7-9 and TRBJ2-3, with 10 bases lining up with TRBD2. Germline V gives CDR1 SEHNR, CDR2 FQNEAQ (reference sequence). The length of the CDR3 is 15 residues. CDR3 sequence reads: CASGLGLAFGDTQYF. The CDR3 DNA is TGTGCCAGCGGCTTGGGACTAGCGTTCGGGGATACGCAGTATTTT.

This clone has only a few counts. The rearrangement links TRBV2 to TRBJ1-1, with D perhaps matching TRBD1 (6 bases). The germline V gene has CDR1 SNHLY and CDR2 FYNNEI. This CDR3 contains 14 residues. Trimming removed 2 bases from V and 5 bases from J, with 12 bases in between. The CDR3 loop reads CASSESRGRTEAFF. In DNA, the CDR3 is TGTGCCAGCAGTGAATCCAGGGGACGTACTGAAGCTTTCTTT.